Listed here are 25 T cell receptor beta chains from one sample, sequenced in a study of siplizumab effects on memory and regulatory T cells. Profiled with immunoSEQ multiplex PCR; TCRdb holds only in-frame clones, not every one. Of 110,000 or so clones listed, approximately 94% are singletons. Sequenced: CD4+ T cells sorted from blood. The source is a human donor in good health.

DNA for the CDR3: TGTGCCAGCAGCTCTCGGACAGGGACCGAGACCCAGTACTTC. This sequence encodes CASSSRTGTETQYF. V usage is TRBV7-2 and J usage is TRBJ2-5; 8 bases line up with TRBD1. The germline gives CDR1 SGHTA, CDR2 FQGNSA. V was clipped by 4 bases and J by 5 bases; unmatched bases: 6. There are 14 residues in the CDR3.

The V and J genes are TRBV5-5 and TRBJ1-2; the D gene is possibly TRBD1 (6 bases). Germline CDR1 is SGHKS and CDR2 is YYEKEE (reference sequence). Trimming cost V 4 bases and J 3 bases, with 19 bases left between them. The CDR3 has 16 residues. Here the CDR3 reads CASSPDPGQTYYGYTF. In DNA form, the CDR3 reads TGTGCCAGCAGCCCGGACCCCGGACAGACCTACTATGGCTACACCTTC.

The rearrangement links TRBV7-9 to TRBJ2-1, with a possible D match to TRBD1 (6 bases). Germline lookup yields CDR1 SEHNR and CDR2 FQNEAQ (reference sequence). V was clipped by 2 bases and J by 3 bases, with 11 bases between them. The CDR3 spans 15 residues. The CDR3 region is CASSLKAGDYNEQFF. CDR3 nucleotides: TGTGCCAGCAGCTTAAAGGCAGGGGACTACAATGAGCAGTTCTTC.

The chain combines TRBV5-4 with TRBJ2-7, with TRBD1 matching 8 bases. V trimming: 5 bases; J trimming: 1 base; junction bases outside the gene matches: 5. Germline V gene sequence: CDR1 SGHNT, CDR2 YYREEE (reference sequence). The CDR3 covers 14 residues. The CDR3, as DNA: TGTGCCAGCAGTTGGGGACAGGAATCCTACGAGCAGTACTTC. Translated, it gives CASSWGQESYEQYF.

V and J are TRBV30 and TRBJ2-7, with TRBD2 matching 10 bases. V gave up 2 bases and J gave up 1 base; unmatched junction bases: 8. Germline V gene data show CDR1 as GTSNPN and CDR2 as SVGIG (reference sequence). CDR3 length: 16 amino acids. The DNA of the CDR3 is TGTGCCTGGAGTCCTCTGGGACTAGCGAGTTCCTACGAGCAGTACTTC. Protein product: CAWSPLGLASSYEQYF. The whole variable domain, filled in from reference TRBV30 and TRBJ2-7, reads SQTIHQWPATLVQPVGSPLSLECTVEGTSNPNLYWYRQAAGRGLQLLFYSVGIGQISSEVPQNLSASRPQDRQFILSSKKLLLSDSGFYLCAWSPLGLASSYEQYFGPGTRLTVT.

V gene TRBV5-1 combines with J gene TRBJ2-2; 8 nucleotides match TRBD1. The CDR3 loop spans 14 amino acids. Germline CDR1 and CDR2: SGHRS and YFSETQ. V gave up 9 bases and J gave up 2 bases; unmatched junction bases: 6. This CDR3 reads CATTTGDNTGELFF. The CDR3 bases are TGCGCCACCACGACAGGGGATAACACCGGGGAGCTGTTTTTT.

The V and J genes are TRBV6-4 and TRBJ1-5; no reliable D call. Germline V gene lookup returns CDR1 MRHNA and CDR2 SNTAGT. CDR3 length: 13 amino acids. V was shortened by 3 bases and J by 6 bases, with 9 bases between the two germline ends. Here the CDR3 DNA reads TGTGCCAGCAGTGATGAAGGCGGTCAGCCCCAGCATTTT. As protein: CASSDEGGQPQHF.

The chain couples TRBV30 to TRBJ1-3; 7 bases map to TRBD1. Germline CDR1 is GTSNPN and CDR2 is SVGIG (reference sequence). Unmatched junction bases numbered 16, after V lost 7 bases and J lost 7 bases. The CDR3 contains 15 residues. The DNA of the CDR3 is TGTGCCTCCCGACAGGGCCTACCGGCAGGCAACACCATATATTTT. Translating gives CASRQGLPAGNTIYF.

The chain uses TRBV11-2 and TRBJ2-7; no clear D gene. This CDR3 has 14 amino acids. The germline CDR1 and CDR2 sequences are SGHAT and FQNNGV. The ends were cut back, 5 bases at V and 3 bases at J, with 14 bases in the middle. The DNA for the CDR3 is TGTGCCAGCAGCCCAGGAGCCCCGGTCTACGAGCAGTACTTC. It translates to CASSPGAPVYEQYF. Variable domain in full (rest from reference TRBV11-2 and TRBJ2-7): EAGVAQSPRYKIIEKRQSVAFWCNPISGHATLYWYQQILGQGPKLLIQFQNNGVVDDSQLPKDRFSAERLKGVDSTLKIQPAKLEDSAVYLCASSPGAPVYEQYFGPGTRLTVT.

The chain has TRBV19 and TRBJ2-3; D is uncertain. The germline V gene encodes CDR1 LNHDA and CDR2 SQIVND (reference sequence). The CDR3 length is 13 residues. The V and J ends lost 4 bases and 1 base respectively, with 6 bases between them. The CDR3 is CASSSGRTDTQYF. The CDR3 nucleotides read TGTGCCAGTAGTAGCGGCCGCACAGATACGCAGTATTTT.

This clone appeared a single time. The gene calls are TRBV7-8 and TRBJ1-5; D is ambiguous. The CDR3 sequence is 14 residues long. V lost 6 bases and J lost 6, with 15 bases in between. The germline V gene has CDR1 SGHVS and CDR2 FQNEAQ. The CDR3 DNA follows: TGTGCCAGCAGTCTGACACGAAAGGGTCAGCCCCAGCATTTT. It encodes CASSLTRKGQPQHF.

Only one count was recorded for this clone. This CDR3 is also generated by other DNA sequences in the sample. The chain carries TRBV19 and TRBJ1-5, with a weak D call TRBD1 (5 bases). This CDR3 region has 13 residues. Deletions cut 3 bases from V and 4 bases from J, with 7 bases between. CDR1 is LNHDA, CDR2 SQIVND, per germline (reference sequence). As DNA, the CDR3 is TGTGCCAGTAGTATCGGGGGGAATCAGCCCCAGCATTTT. Its translation: CASSIGGNQPQHF.

This CDR3 reads CASSIGASGAEAFF. DNA of the CDR3: TGTGCCAGTAGTATAGGGGCGAGTGGCGCTGAAGCTTTCTTT. The chain recombines TRBV19 with TRBJ1-1; no clear D gene. Germline V gene data show CDR1 as LNHDA and CDR2 as SQIVND (reference sequence). Trimming shortened V by 1 base and J by 6 bases, and 12 bases separated the two germline ends. This CDR3 is 14 amino acids long.

Only one count was recorded for this clone. The V and J genes are TRBV6-1 and TRBJ2-3, with D tentatively TRBD2 (6 bases). The germline V gene has CDR1 MNHNS and CDR2 SASEGT. This CDR3 contains 14 residues. The V end was cut by 7 bases, the J end by 1 base, with 12 bases between. The CDR3 DNA follows: TGTGCCAGCAATCGCGGCGGGGGCACAGATACGCAGTATTTT. Encoded protein: CASNRGGGTDTQYF.

The chain joins TRBV7-2 to TRBJ2-1; no definite D call. The CDR3 totals 18 residues. In germline, CDR1 is SGHTA, CDR2 FQGNSA. The ends were cut back, 4 bases at V and 0 bases at J, with 19 bases in the middle. The CDR3 region is CASSSAYPITSSYNEQFF. DNA of the CDR3: TGTGCCAGCAGCTCAGCCTATCCGATCACCAGCTCCTACAATGAGCAGTTCTTC.

The chain recombines TRBV27 with TRBJ1-4; 8 positions match TRBD1. The trim removed 6 bases at V and 3 bases at J, leaving 6 bases unmatched. The CDR3 contains 15 residues. Germline V gene lookup returns CDR1 MNHEY and CDR2 SMNVEV (reference sequence). The CDR3 region is CASRASGGPNEKLFF. In DNA, the CDR3 is TGTGCCAGCAGAGCCTCAGGGGGCCCTAATGAAAAACTGTTTTTT.

V gene TRBV14 combines with J gene TRBJ2-2, with 8 bases that match TRBD1. Trimming removed 2 bases from V and 5 bases from J; junction bases left unmatched: 10. Per the germline V gene, CDR1 is SGHDN and CDR2 is FVKESK. The CDR3 length is 17 residues. For the CDR3, the DNA is TGTGCCAGCAGCCAAAGGGCGAGGACAGGGTGGACCGGGGAGCTGTTTTTT. Protein: CASSQRARTGWTGELFF.

V usage is TRBV11-2 and J usage is TRBJ2-1; D unclear. The CDR3 spans 11 residues. CDR1 is SGHAT, CDR2 FQNNGV, per germline. Deletions cut 5 bases from V and 8 bases from J, with 7 bases between. The CDR3 nucleotides read TGTGCCAGCAGCCGTTCGTATGAGCAGTTCTTC. It yields the protein CASSRSYEQFF. Looking up the rest from reference TRBV11-2 and TRBJ2-1 gives the full variable domain: EAGVAQSPRYKIIEKRQSVAFWCNPISGHATLYWYQQILGQGPKLLIQFQNNGVVDDSQLPKDRFSAERLKGVDSTLKIQPAKLEDSAVYLCASSRSYEQFFGPGTRLTVL.

Remarks on this clone: This CDR3 is also generated by other DNA sequences in the sample. The chain uses TRBV5-1 and TRBJ2-5; TRBD2 matches at 9 bases. CDR1 and CDR2 (germline): SGHRS, YFSETQ. The CDR3 contains 17 residues. Trimming cost V 1 base and J 5 bases; bases outside gene matches: 12. CDR3 sequence (DNA): TGCGCCAGCAGCTTGAGTTTGGCGGGGGGGCCGCAGGAGACCCAGTACTTC. It yields the protein CASSLSLAGGPQETQYF.

The rearrangement links TRBV6-1 to TRBJ1-3; weak D call: TRBD1 (6 bases). The CDR3 runs to 14 residues. CDR1 and CDR2 from the germline V gene are MNHNS and SASEGT. V was cut by 3 bases and J by 8 bases, with 14 bases left in between. The CDR3 loop is CASSDGGGPDTIYF. In DNA, the CDR3 is TGTGCCAGCAGTGATGGGGGGGGCCCGGACACCATATATTTT.

V gene TRBV11-3 combines with J gene TRBJ2-7; D is possibly TRBD2 (6 bases). The germline CDR1 and CDR2 sequences are SGHNT and YENEEA. The CDR3 spans 13 residues. V lost 5 bases and J lost 9, with 17 bases in between. This CDR3 reads CASSRRDGGAQYF. The CDR3 DNA is TGTGCCAGCAGCCGGCGGGACGGCGGCGCGCAGTACTTC.

The J gene is TRBJ2-5, the V gene TRBV30; no firm D call. The germline CDR1 and CDR2 sequences are GTSNPN and SVGIG (reference sequence). This CDR3 comprises 14 residues. V shed 5 bases and J shed 4 bases, with 17 bases lying between them. CDR3 residues: CAWDLGVVRETQYF. Written as DNA, the CDR3 is TGTGCCTGGGACTTAGGTGTGGTGCGAGAGACCCAGTACTTC.

As regards this clone: Other nucleotide sequences from this sample produce the same CDR3. V gene TRBV5-1 combines with J gene TRBJ1-2; D remains ambiguous. With 0 bases removed from V and 8 bases from J, the gap between germline ends came to 11 bases. The CDR3 covers 13 residues. The germline gives CDR1 SGHRS, CDR2 YFSETQ. This CDR3 reads CASSLEGGRGYTF. In DNA, the CDR3 is TGCGCCAGCAGCTTGGAGGGAGGGAGAGGCTACACCTTC. The variable domain in full, with the rest retrieved from reference TRBV5-1 and TRBJ1-2, is KAGVTQTPRYLIKTRGQQVTLSCSPISGHRSVSWYQQTPGQGLQFLFEYFSETQRNKGNFPGRFSGRQFSNSRSEMNVSTLELGDSALYLCASSLEGGRGYTFGSGTRLTVV.

This chain connects TRBV21-1 to TRBJ2-7; the listed D gene, TRBD1, was not tested against the DNA. TRBV21-1 represents a pseudogene. The CDR3 contains 16 residues. The CDR3 reads CASSDRDRGQWYEQYF. The CDR3 bases are TGTGCCAGCAGCGACCGGGACAGGGGTCAATGGTACGAGCAGTACTTC.

The V gene is TRBV30, the J gene TRBJ1-3; the D is unclear. The length of the CDR3 is 15 residues. V lost 4 bases, J lost 0 bases, and 13 bases lay in between. Germline V gene data show CDR1 as GTSNPN and CDR2 as SVGIG (reference sequence). The CDR3 is CAWNQHTDSGNTIYF. The CDR3 region has the DNA TGTGCCTGGAACCAACACACAGACTCTGGAAACACCATATATTTT.